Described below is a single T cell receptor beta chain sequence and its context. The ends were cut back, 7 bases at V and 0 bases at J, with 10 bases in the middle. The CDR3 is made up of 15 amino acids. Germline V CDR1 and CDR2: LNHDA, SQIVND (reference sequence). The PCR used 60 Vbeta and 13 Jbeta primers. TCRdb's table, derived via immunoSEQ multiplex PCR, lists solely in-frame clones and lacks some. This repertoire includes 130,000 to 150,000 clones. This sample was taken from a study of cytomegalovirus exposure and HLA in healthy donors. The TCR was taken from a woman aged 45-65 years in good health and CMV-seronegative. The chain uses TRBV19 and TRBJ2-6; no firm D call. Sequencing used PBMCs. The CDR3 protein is CASTLVRSGANVLTF. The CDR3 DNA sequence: TGTGCCAGTACCCTCGTTCGCTCTGGGGCCAACGTCCTGACTTTC.